This is a list of T cell receptor beta chains from one sample in a study of cytotoxic CD8 clonotypes in ibrutinib-treated CLL. Repertoires were generated with immunoSEQ multiplex PCR, while TCRdb's copy carries only in-frame clones and drops some. Among fewer than 400,000 clones listed, over 60% were seen once. The sequenced sample was PBMCs, obtained after 36 months of ibrutinib treatment. The receptor source for this set is a human donor with chronic lymphocytic leukemia. CDR3s include the opening cysteine and the closing phenylalanine or tryptophan. The D gene is left open where the match is weak. A row's size may be missing; if present it is once, few, many or a size class.

j_call clone_size d_call v_call cdr3_nt cdr3_aa
TRBJ2-3 - - TRBV28 TGTGCCAGCAGTTTAGACTCTTCGTTCTACACAGATACGCAGTATTTT CASSLDSSFYTDTQYF
TRBJ2-2 once - TRBV7-6 TGTGCCAGCAGCTTCCCTTCCGGCTTGAACACCGGGGAGCTGTTTTTT CASSFPSGLNTGELFF
TRBJ1-1 - TRBD1 TRBV4-1 TGCGCCAGCAGCCTGGGACAGGGGCATTGGGTCACTGAAGCTTTCTTT CASSLGQGHWVTEAFF
TRBJ2-7 few - TRBV29-1 TGCAGCGTTGAGGGGTCGGGCGAGCAGTACTTC CSVEGSGEQYF
TRBJ2-5 - TRBD1 TRBV7-9 TGTGCCAGCAGCTTAGTAGGGACAGCTCAAGAGACCCAGTACTTC CASSLVGTAQETQYF
TRBJ2-5 - - TRBV7-7 TGTGCCAGCAGCTTCCGGGACGGACAAGAGACCCAGTACTTC CASSFRDGQETQYF
TRBJ2-7 - TRBD1 TRBV9 TGTGCCAGCAGCGTAGCCGGGACAGGATCTGCCGAGCAGTACTTC CASSVAGTGSAEQYF
TRBJ2-7 - - TRBV11-2 TGTGCCAGCAGCTTAGGTCCGAGGTGGGGCCGGGCGGAGCAGTACTTC CASSLGPRWGRAEQYF
TRBJ2-7 - TRBD2 TRBV11-2 TGTGCCAGCAGCTTAGTAGCGGGAACAACCTACGAGCAGTACTTC CASSLVAGTTYEQYF
TRBJ2-7 - - TRBV11-3 TGTGCCAGCAGCTTAGTGGGGGGTTTCGACGAGCAGTACTTC CASSLVGGFDEQYF
TRBJ1-2 - - TRBV5-1 TGCGCCAGCAGCTTGGCCGGGGACTATGGCTACACCTTC CASSLAGDYGYTF
TRBJ2-1 - - TRBV7-9 TGTGCCAGCAGCTTCCCCACCGGGACTGGGTCCTACAATGAGCAGTTCTTC CASSFPTGTGSYNEQFF
TRBJ2-1 - TRBD1 TRBV4-1 TGCGCCAGCAGCCAAGGAGGGGGCCGGGACAATGAGCAGTTCTTC CASSQGGGRDNEQFF
TRBJ1-6 - TRBD1 TRBV11-2 TGTGCCAGCAGCCGACAGGGGAACTATCCACCCCTCCACTTT CASSRQGNYPPLHF
TRBJ2-1 - - TRBV9 TGTGCCAGCAGCGTAGCGGGGGTACTAGCCCCAGGCACTAGGAATGAGCAGTTCTTC CASSVAGVLAPGTRNEQFF
TRBJ2-7 - - TRBV4-1 TGCGCCAGCAGCCATCCCGCTCAGTCCTCCTACGAGCAGTACTTC CASSHPAQSSYEQYF
TRBJ1-4 - - TRBV6-6 TGTGCCAGCAGTTACCTTAGCGGGTCAACTAATGAAAAACTGTTTTTT CASSYLSGSTNEKLFF
TRBJ2-2 - TRBD1 TRBV12-5 TGTGCTAGTGGTTCGAGGGCCGCAGGGGGCACCGGGGAGCTGTTTTTT CASGSRAAGGTGELFF
TRBJ2-5 - - TRBV25-1 TGTGCCAGCAGTGAATCAACACAAGAGACCCAGTACTTC CASSESTQETQYF
TRBJ2-3 - - TRBV7-3 TGTGCCAGCAGCGAGGGGCCGGAGGCTGATACGCAGTATTTT CASSEGPEADTQYF
TRBJ2-7 - TRBD1 TRBV11-2 TGTGCCAGCAGCTTAGGCCGCCCCACCGGGACAGGGGACCTCTACGAGCAGTACTTC CASSLGRPTGTGDLYEQYF
TRBJ1-2 once TRBD1 TRBV29-1 TGCAGCGTTGAGACGACAGGGGCGGACTATGGCTACACCTTC CSVETTGADYGYTF
TRBJ2-7 - - TRBV11-2 TGTGCCAGCAGCTTATCAGGGGTTAGAGGCGAGCAGTACTTC CASSLSGVRGEQYF
TRBJ2-7 few - TRBV7-9 TGTGCCAGCAGCTTGGGGGGGCCGTACGAGCAGTACTTC CASSLGGPYEQYF
TRBJ1-4 - TRBD1 TRBV5-1 TGCGCCAGCAGCTTGGTGTTCCAGGGGGCAACTAATGAAAAACTGTTTTTT CASSLVFQGATNEKLFF
TRBJ1-3 - - TRBV10-3 TGTGCCATCACCCGGACAGTTATGGGAAACACCATATATTTT CAITRTVMGNTIYF
TRBJ1-2 - - TRBV1 TGCACCAGCAGCCAAGATGAGGTTAACTATGGCTACACCTTC CTSSQDEVNYGYTF
TRBJ2-7 - - TRBV29-1 TGCAGCGTTCGAGGGGGGGAGTCCTACGAGCAGTACTTC CSVRGGESYEQYF
TRBJ2-7 few - TRBV5-1 TGCGCCAGCAGCAGGGACGCCGGTAGGGAGCAGTACTTC CASSRDAGREQYF
TRBJ1-5 - - TRBV27 TGTGCCAGCAGTTCCGGACAGTTGAGCAATCAGCCCCAGCATTTT CASSSGQLSNQPQHF
TRBJ2-7 - - TRBV2 TGTGCCAGCAGGTCACCGGGACACTACTCCTACGAGCAGTACTTC CASRSPGHYSYEQYF
TRBJ2-2 - TRBD1 TRBV2 TGTGCCAGCAGTCTTAGACAGGGGGCGGTCACCGGGGAGCTGTTTTTT CASSLRQGAVTGELFF
TRBJ1-2 few TRBD1 TRBV7-9 TGTGCCAGCAGCTCAGACAGGGCCTATGGCTACACCTTC CASSSDRAYGYTF
TRBJ2-7 once - TRBV15 TGTGCCACCAGTAAGGGGCAAATTTTATACGAGCAGTACTTC CATSKGQILYEQYF
TRBJ1-5 - TRBD1 TRBV19 TGTGCCAGTAGTATGGACAGGGATAGCAATCAGCCCCAGCATTTT CASSMDRDSNQPQHF
TRBJ1-1 - - TRBV29-1 TGCAGCGTTGCACGGGACGGAGGGAACACTGAAGCTTTCTTT CSVARDGGNTEAFF
TRBJ2-3 - - TRBV19 TGTGCCAGTAGTACTCGACTCCCCCCGGATACGCAGTATTTT CASSTRLPPDTQYF
TRBJ1-2 few - TRBV6-5 TGTGCCAGCAGAGCACGACGTGGCTACACCTTC CASRARRGYTF
TRBJ1-2 - - TRBV6-1 TGTGCCAGCAGCCTTATTAACTATGGCTACACCTTC CASSLINYGYTF
TRBJ2-1 - TRBD2 TRBV7-3 TGTGCCAGCAGCATACTAGCGGGAGGTTTCGAGCAGTTCTTC CASSILAGGFEQFF
TRBJ1-1 many - TRBV2 TGTGCCAGCAAGGCGGTTTTGTCGGGCACTGAAGCTTTCTTT CASKAVLSGTEAFF
TRBJ1-5 - - TRBV6-1 TGTGCCAGCAGCCGACAGCATTGGGCCCAGCATTTT CASSRQHWAQHF
TRBJ2-1 - - TRBV7-2 TGTGCCAGCAGCGGATCTAGCGCCCGGATCGGTGAGCAGTTCTTC CASSGSSARIGEQFF
TRBJ2-7 - - TRBV9 TGTGCCAGCAGCCTCGGTGGGTTCTCCTACGAGCAGTACTTC CASSLGGFSYEQYF
TRBJ2-6 - - TRBV9 TGTGCCAGCAGCGTAGCGGACTCTGGGGCCAACGTCCTGACTTTC CASSVADSGANVLTF